A single sample is the source of the 13 T cell receptor beta chains below, sequenced in a study of identical twins. MiXCR, run by TCRdb on the 5' RACE reads, gives a single entry per CDR3 protein. The table lists under 900,000 distinct CDR3 sequences, roughly an eighth of them singletons. This same sample was also part of a study on yellow fever vaccine responses in identical twins.

Sequencing input: PBMCs. The receptors come from a woman between 18 and 29 years old in good health.

The gene calls are TRBV9 and TRBJ2-7; TRBD1 matches at 8 bases. The junction had 5 bases not matched to a gene; V was cut back by 3 bases and J by 3 bases. This CDR3 contains 14 residues. Germline V gives CDR1 SGDLS, CDR2 YYNGEE. The CDR3 loop is CASSERQGSYEQYF. The CDR3 DNA is TGTGCCAGCAGCGAACGACAGGGGAGCTACGAGCAGTACTTC.

The chain has TRBV7-2 and TRBJ2-2; 16 bases match TRBD2. This CDR3 is 17 amino acids long. V was clipped by 11 bases and J by 5 bases; unmatched bases: 11. The germline V gene has CDR1 SGHTA and CDR2 FQGNSA. Here the CDR3 reads CAGGTSGGVFRTGELFF. The CDR3 DNA reads TGTGCCGGCGGGACTAGCGGGGGGGTATTTCGGACCGGGGAGCTGTTTTTT.

This clonotype was seen more than once but under ten times. The V gene is TRBV5-8, the J gene TRBJ1-5; TRBD1 is a possible D gene (5 bases). From germline, CDR1 is SGHTS and CDR2 YDEGEE. This CDR3 comprises 17 residues. Trimming removed 2 bases from V and 1 base from J, with 16 bases in between. The chain's CDR3 is CASSLGRQSLSNQPQHF. CDR3 in DNA: TGTGCCAGCAGCTTAGGTAGACAGAGTCTCAGCAATCAGCCCCAGCATTTT. Together with reference TRBV5-8 and TRBJ1-5, the CDR3 gives the full variable domain: EAGVTQSPTHLIKTRGQQATLRCSPISGHTSVYWYQQALGLGLQFLLWYDEGEERNRGNFPPRFSGRQFPNYSSELNVNALELEDSALYLCASSLGRQSLSNQPQHFGDGTRLSIL.

The chain carries TRBV28 and TRBJ2-2; 12 nucleotides agree with TRBD2. This CDR3 spans 18 amino acids. Germline values: CDR1 MDHEN, CDR2 SYDVKM. V shed 5 bases and J 3 bases; nucleotides not matched to a gene: 10. CDR3 amino acids: CASSPGGTSGPDTGELFF. The CDR3 DNA follows: TGTGCCAGCAGTCCCGGGGGGACTAGCGGGCCCGACACCGGGGAGCTGTTTTTT. Combining the CDR3 with reference TRBV28 and TRBJ2-2 gives the whole variable domain DVKVTQSSRYLVKRTGEKVFLECVQDMDHENMFWYRQDPGLGLRLIYFSYDVKMKEKGDIPEGYSVSREKKERFSLILESASTNQTSMYLCASSPGGTSGPDTGELFFGEGSRLTVL.

In its sample, this clonotype was seen a few times. The J gene is TRBJ2-3, the V gene TRBV6-6, with D perhaps TRBD1 (6 bases). The CDR3 consists of 13 residues. From germline, CDR1 is MNHNY and CDR2 SVGAGI (reference sequence). The germline V and J ends were trimmed by 9 bases and 2 bases, with 12 bases remaining between them. The CDR3 region has the DNA TGTGCCAGTCTAGGACAGACCACAGATACGCAGTATTTT. Translation: CASLGQTTDTQYF.

This chain joins TRBV20-1 and TRBJ1-6; tentative D call: TRBD1 (6 bases). This CDR3 is 12 amino acids long. V shed 7 bases and J shed 7 bases, with 11 bases lying between them. Germline values: CDR1 DFQATT, CDR2 SNEGSKA (reference sequence). CDR3 amino acids: CSGGQGNSPLHF. DNA for the CDR3: TGCAGTGGGGGCCAGGGGAATTCACCCCTCCACTTT.

This clonotype was observed many times. The chain has TRBV29-1 and TRBJ1-2, with 7 bases fitting TRBD1. V shed 1 base, J shed 1 base, and the junction held 9 bases outside the gene matches. The CDR3 runs to 16 residues. The germline CDR1 and CDR2 sequences are SQVTM and ANQGSEA. CDR3 nucleotide sequence: TGCAGCGTTGAAGCCAGGGGGAGGACCGATAACTATGGCTACACCTTC. Amino acids: CSVEARGRTDNYGYTF. Supplemented by reference TRBV29-1 and TRBJ1-2, the full variable domain reads SAVISQKPSRDICQRGTSLTIQCQVDSQVTMMFWYRQQPGQSLTLIATANQGSEATYESGFVIDKFPISRPNLTFSTLTVSNMSPEDSSIYLCSVEARGRTDNYGYTFGSGTRLTVV.

This clonotype was detected ten times or more. The CDR3 nucleotides are TGTGCCAGCAGTTTAGGACGAAAGGACACTGAAGCTTTCTTT. As protein: CASSLGRKDTEAFF. The genes are TRBV6-5 and TRBJ1-1; D ambiguous. CDR1 and CDR2 (germline): MNHEY, SVGAGI. The CDR3 spans 14 residues. Trimming removed 4 bases from V and 3 bases from J, with 12 bases in between.

This clonotype has just a few counts. The chain carries TRBV12-3 or TRBV12-4 and TRBJ2-3; 7 bases agree with TRBD1. This CDR3 region has 14 residues. Trimming took 6 bases from V and 4 from J; bases not matched to a gene: 7. CDR3 protein: CASSDRETSDTQYF. The CDR3 region has the DNA TGTGCCAGCAGCGACAGGGAAACATCAGATACGCAGTATTTT.

The chain links TRBV28 to TRBJ2-7; 7 bases map to TRBD2. The trim removed 8 bases at V and 3 bases at J, leaving 4 bases unmatched. The CDR3 has 12 residues. CDR1 is MDHEN, CDR2 SYDVKM, per germline. CDR3 sequence (DNA): TGTGCCAGCGGGGGGGGACTCTACGAGCAGTACGTC. Encoded protein: CASGGGLYEQYV.

This clonotype was counted at least ten times. The chain couples TRBV12-3 or TRBV12-4 to TRBJ2-7; D could derive from TRBD1 or TRBD2 (5 bases each). The CDR3 runs 14 residues. Trimming took 6 bases from V and 6 from J, leaving 18 bases between them. CDR3 nucleotide sequence: TGTGCCAGCAGCCCGCCAGGGACCGTTGCCGAGCAGTACTTC. Protein product: CASSPPGTVAEQYF.

The genes are TRBV15 and TRBJ2-7; weak D call: TRBD1 (6 bases). The germline gives CDR1 LNHNV, CDR2 YYDKDF (reference sequence). V lost 5 bases to trimming and J lost 3 bases, with 29 bases between them. The length of the CDR3 is 19 residues. The CDR3 loop reads CATSLRTVVKLRLGYEQYV. CDR3 bases: TGTGCCACCAGCCTCCGGACAGTAGTAAAGCTACGTTTGGGCTACGAGCAGTACGTC.

This clonotype has ten or more counts. CDR3 DNA: TGTGCCAGCAGTTCCACGGGCAATCAGCCCCAGCATTTT. Translating it yields CASSSTGNQPQHF. This sequence joins TRBV12-3 or TRBV12-4 and TRBJ1-5; D ambiguous. The germline V and J ends were trimmed by 4 bases and 2 bases, with 6 bases remaining between them. The CDR3 sequence is 13 residues long.